This TCR beta chain was identified during a study of blood T cell repertoires in COVID-19. In the study overall: The samples span acute and convalescent COVID-19 from the United States, Italy and Spain. The cDNA or gDNA used as material had been derived from T cells, B-cell-depleted T cells, or PBMCs.

This CDR3 spans 17 amino acids. In the original analysis: Reference gene primer amplification gave nucleated cell count estimates. TCRdb's copy holds only in-frame clones and misses some; the assay was immunoSEQ multiplex PCR. The DNA gave D and trimming, while V, J and clone size come from that table. The table shows about 170,000 clones, with 88% occurring only once. The sequence came from a man aged 50 to 60 who had recovered from COVID-19. The sample comprised peripheral blood. The rearrangement links TRBV21-1 to TRBJ2-3; the table assigns TRBD2, which was not confirmed against the DNA. TRBV21-1 corresponds to a pseudogene. The CDR3 spells CASSPQRRERGTDTQYF. The CDR3 region has the DNA TGTGCCAGCAGCCCCCAGCGGCGGGAAAGGGGCACAGATACGCAGTATTTT.